The 24 T cell receptor beta chains given below trace back to one sample, sequenced in a study of blood T cell repertoires in COVID-19. TCRdb keeps only in-frame clones here, not all; method: immunoSEQ multiplex PCR. In the table there are 350,000 or so clones, about 90% of which are singletons. Sequencing was carried out using PBMCs or T cells enriched from blood (not recorded which). The receptors originated from a woman aged 30 to 39 who had recovered from COVID-19.

This chain connects TRBV7-8 to TRBJ2-7, with 7 positions matching TRBD2. This CDR3 is built from 17 residues. CDR1 is SGHVS, CDR2 FQNEAQ, per germline. V gave up 0 bases and J gave up 12 bases; unmatched junction bases: 20. CDR3 DNA sequence: TGTGCCAGCAGCTTAGCGTCGCCAGCGACGGGAGGCGGTGCTGGGTACTTC. Translation gives CASSLASPATGGGAGYF.

The chain uses TRBV18 and TRBJ1-3; 10 bases are shared with TRBD1. CDR3 length equals 16 residues. V was clipped by 3 bases and J by 2 bases; unmatched bases: 4. Germline V gene lookup returns CDR1 KGHSH and CDR2 LQKENI. CDR3 region: CASSPIDRGPGNTIYF. The CDR3 nucleotides read TGTGCCAGCTCACCCATCGACAGGGGGCCTGGAAACACCATATATTTT.

This clone was detected ten times or more. The V gene is TRBV7-8, the J gene TRBJ1-1, with D possibly matching TRBD1 (5 bases). Trimming took off 2 bases at V and 9 bases at J, with 13 bases between the two ends. Germline V gene sequence: CDR1 SGHVS, CDR2 FQNEAQ. CDR3 length: 13 residues. The CDR3 is CASSLLLTVKAFF. The CDR3, as DNA: TGTGCCAGCAGCTTACTACTGACAGTTAAAGCTTTCTTT.

This chain uses TRBV6-6 with TRBJ2-7; D is unclear. Trimming left V 5 bases short and J 0 bases short, with 5 bases between. Germline lookup yields CDR1 MNHNY and CDR2 SVGAGI (reference sequence). This CDR3 region has 12 residues. CDR3 sequence: CASSASSYEQYF. The CDR3 bases are TGTGCCAGCAGTGCGAGCTCCTACGAGCAGTACTTC.

The chain links TRBV30 to TRBJ1-2, with 7 positions matching TRBD1. This CDR3 spans 13 amino acids. Germline V lookup: CDR1 GTSNPN, CDR2 SVGIG (reference sequence). Trimming at V came to 0 bases and at J to 7 bases, leaving 5 bases not matched to a gene. The CDR3 is CAWSVTRQGGYTF. The CDR3 nucleotides read TGTGCCTGGAGTGTAACTCGACAGGGTGGCTACACCTTC.

J is TRBJ1-2 and V is TRBV6-5; no clear D. The V end was cut by 5 bases, the J end by 4 bases, with 11 bases between. Germline assignment: CDR1 MNHEY and CDR2 SVGAGI. CDR3 length: 13 residues. The CDR3 sequence: CASSQQQSYGYTF. The CDR3 DNA reads TGTGCCAGCAGTCAACAACAGAGCTATGGCTACACCTTC.

The CDR3 spells CASSRFQTGTSSYNSPLHF. In DNA, the CDR3 is TGTGCCAGCAGCCGCTTCCAGACAGGGACGAGCTCCTATAATTCACCCCTCCACTTT. The chain employs TRBV5-6 and TRBJ1-6, with TRBD1 identical over 7 bases. Germline CDR1 SGHDT, CDR2 YYEEEE. The CDR3 extends over 19 amino acids. J was trimmed by 0 bases and V by 4 bases; bases with no gene match: 13.

The chain employs TRBV7-6 and TRBJ1-6; no clear D gene. The CDR3 has 18 residues. Germline-derived CDR1 and CDR2 are SGHVS and FNYEAQ. V lost 5 bases and J 0 bases, leaving 17 bases between the germline ends. The CDR3 region has the DNA TGTGCCAGCAGCACCTCTCCAGCAGGAAGCTCCTATAATTCACCCCTCCACTTT. Protein: CASSTSPAGSSYNSPLHF.

The chain combines TRBV28 with TRBJ1-1, with D possibly TRBD1 on 5 matching bases. Deletions cut 7 bases from V and 2 bases from J, with 17 bases between. The length of the CDR3 is 15 residues. Germline CDR1 MDHEN, CDR2 SYDVKM. The CDR3 nucleotides read TGTGCCAGCACCTTCGGGGGGAACGGTAACACTGAAGCTTTCTTT. Translation gives CASTFGGNGNTEAFF. Full variable domain (missing parts from reference TRBV28 and TRBJ1-1): DVKVTQSSRYLVKRTGEKVFLECVQDMDHENMFWYRQDPGLGLRLIYFSYDVKMKEKGDIPEGYSVSREKKERFSLILESASTNQTSMYLCASTFGGNGNTEAFFGQGTRLTVV.

The V and J genes are TRBV19 and TRBJ1-2; 7 bases map to TRBD1. CDR3 length: 12 amino acids. Germline CDR1 LNHDA, CDR2 SQIVND (reference sequence). V lost 5 bases and J lost 7; bases outside the gene matches: 4. DNA of the CDR3: TGTGCCAGTAGTCCGGGGACAGCTGGCTACACCTTC. Its protein product is CASSPGTAGYTF.

The chain couples TRBV5-1 to TRBJ2-3; 12 nucleotides line up with TRBD2. This CDR3 spans 16 amino acids. From germline, CDR1 is SGHRS and CDR2 YFSETQ. Trimming removed 0 bases from V and 5 bases from J; junction bases left unmatched: 4. The CDR3 sequence: CASSLASGGALDTQYF. In DNA form, the CDR3 reads TGCGCCAGCAGCTTGGCTAGCGGGGGGGCTTTAGATACGCAGTATTTT.

The chain is built from TRBV5-4 and TRBJ2-2, with 10 bases matching TRBD1. CDR1 and CDR2 (germline): SGHNT, YYREEE (reference sequence). J gave up 6 bases and V 0 bases, and 5 bases lay outside the gene matches. This CDR3 has 16 amino acids. In DNA, the CDR3 is TGTGCCAGCAGCTTGGGAGACAGGGGGCGCGCCGGGGAGCTGTTTTTT. Translation: CASSLGDRGRAGELFF.

As for this clone: A junction boundary mismatches the germline segment, possibly from a read error. The rearrangement links TRBV7-2 to TRBJ2-5; 9 bases fit TRBD2. The germline V gene encodes CDR1 SGHTA and CDR2 FQGNSA. The CDR3 spans 17 residues. DNA for the CDR3: TGTGCCAGCACCTTACCCGCCGGGACTAGCCCCGGAGAGACCCAGTACTTC. It specifies CASTLPAGTSPGETQYF.

The genes are TRBV4-1 and TRBJ2-3; 7 bases line up with TRBD2. Looked up from germline, CDR1 is MGHRA and CDR2 is YSYEKL. V shed 6 bases, J shed 0 bases, and the junction held 6 bases outside the gene matches. The CDR3 contains 15 residues. The CDR3, as DNA: TGCGCCAGCAGACTGACTAGCTCTAGCACAGATACGCAGTATTTT. Its protein is CASRLTSSSTDTQYF.

As DNA, the CDR3 is TGTGCCAGCAGTTCCCCGTCCGGGGCACAGGGGGCGCGCGGCTACACCTTC. Translated: CASSSPSGAQGARGYTF. V usage is TRBV28 and J usage is TRBJ1-2; TRBD1 matches 9 bases. The germline gives CDR1 MDHEN, CDR2 SYDVKM. Trimming removed 4 bases from V and 8 bases from J; junction bases left unmatched: 17. CDR3 length: 17 residues.

The CDR3 sequence is CASTETDLQETQYF. Written as DNA, the CDR3 is TGTGCCAGCACCGAGACAGACCTCCAAGAGACCCAGTACTTC. V and J are TRBV6-5 and TRBJ2-5; possibly TRBD1 for D (5 bases). Germline values: CDR1 MNHEY, CDR2 SVGAGI. Trimming left V 7 bases short and J 1 base short, with 13 bases between. The CDR3 length is 14 residues.

Worth noting for this clone: Other DNA sequences in this specimen translate into the identical CDR3. V gene TRBV29-1 combines with J gene TRBJ1-2; D ambiguous. The ends were cut back, 7 bases at V and 7 bases at J, with 7 bases in the middle. There are 9 residues in the CDR3. The germline V gene encodes CDR1 SQVTM and CDR2 ANQGSEA. CDR3 loop: CSAESGYTF. CDR3 coding DNA: TGCAGCGCCGAGTCTGGCTACACCTTC.

This rearrangement joins TRBV11-2 to TRBJ2-3, with 12 bases fitting TRBD2. Germline lookup yields CDR1 SGHAT and CDR2 FQNNGV. The CDR3 consists of 17 residues. V trimming: 4 bases; J trimming: 0 bases; junction bases outside the gene matches: 5. The DNA of the CDR3 is TGTGCCAGCAGCTCCCTAGCGGGGGGGTCAAGCACAGATACGCAGTATTTT. As protein: CASSSLAGGSSTDTQYF.

V gene TRBV28 combines with J gene TRBJ1-5, with TRBD1 matching 10 bases. CDR3 size: 15 residues. V gave up 2 bases and J gave up 6 bases; unmatched junction bases: 4. Germline CDR1 reads MDHEN; CDR2 reads SYDVKM. The CDR3 sequence is CASSLGDRGRQPQHF. The CDR3 coding sequence is TGTGCCAGCAGTTTAGGAGACAGGGGGCGTCAGCCCCAGCATTTT.

Comments on this clone: A single base separates this from a much larger clone, so it may be a read error. The chain has TRBV12-3 or TRBV12-4 and TRBJ1-1; D remains unclear. V dropped 2 bases and J dropped 8 bases, with 6 bases sitting between them. The CDR3 consists of 11 residues. The CDR3 region has the DNA TGTGCCAGCAGTTTACGGAGGGAAGCTTTCTTT. This codes for CASSLRREAFF.

The rearrangement links TRBV7-9 to TRBJ1-2; D not resolved. The CDR3 runs to 14 residues. CDR1 is SEHNR and CDR2 is FQNEAQ in the germline V gene (reference sequence). The V end was cut by 3 bases, the J end by 10 bases, with 18 bases between. The DNA for the CDR3 is TGTGCCAGCAGCTTTAGCCTCGGGGTCGGGCTCTACACCTTC. This translates into CASSFSLGVGLYTF.

The chain has TRBV7-8 and TRBJ2-5; 9 positions match TRBD1. Trimming took 5 bases from V and 2 from J; bases not matched to a gene: 9. CDR3 size: 16 residues. CDR1 is SGHVS, CDR2 FQNEAQ, per germline. CDR3 nucleotides: TGTGCCAGCAGCACTAACAGGGGGCGAGGTCAAGAGACCCAGTACTTC. Translated, it gives CASSTNRGRGQETQYF.

Only one count was recorded for this clone. This chain connects TRBV18 to TRBJ1-4; 8 bases map to TRBD1. This CDR3 comprises 17 residues. J lost 3 bases, V lost 5 bases, and 11 bases had no gene match. Germline loops: CDR1 KGHSH, CDR2 LQKENI. The CDR3 is CASSAYSLQGANEKLFF. As DNA, the CDR3 is TGTGCCAGCTCAGCCTACTCGCTACAGGGGGCTAATGAAAAACTGTTTTTT.

This CDR3 reads CASSFGGGGNYYGYTF. CDR3 nucleotide sequence: TGTGCCAGCAGCTTCGGAGGGGGGGGAAATTACTATGGCTACACCTTC. The chain has TRBV5-4 and TRBJ1-2; possible D gene TRBD1, 6 bases. There are 16 residues in the CDR3. Trimming stripped 2 bases from V and 3 bases from J, with 17 bases between. Looked up from germline, CDR1 is SGHNT and CDR2 is YYREEE (reference sequence).